The 3 T cell receptor beta chains reported below all come from one sample, sequenced in a study of CD8+ T cells in alopecia areata (dated by TCRdb to 2016 to 2019). What the time point label conveys for this sample: baseline before oral tofacitinib. The library relied on the immunoSEQ multiplex PCR assay. RNA was extracted from all samples and reverse transcribed into cDNA, which served as template for TCR sequencing. The immuneACCESS repertoire file appears here via TCRdb, limited to in-frame rearrangements. These files lack a portion of the clones; in checked studies, under half of the deficit traces to unresolved V genes, and the cause of the others is not known. This sample is represented by about 180,000 clones; roughly 70% of them were singletons. The ten biggest clones cover approximately 10% of the sample. The sequenced sample was CD8+ T cells sorted from blood, obtained at week 0. These TCRs come from a human donor with alopecia areata.

There are a few counts of this clone. Mismatch with germline at one junction end may stem from a read error. V is TRBV7-7 and J is TRBJ2-5, with D perhaps assigned TRBD1 or TRBD2 (5 bases each). From germline, CDR1 is SSHAT and CDR2 FNYEAQ (reference sequence). The CDR3 covers 14 residues. Here the CDR3 reads CASSSTAAQETQYF. The CDR3 bases are TGTGCTAGCAGCTCGACAGCGGCCCAAGAGACCCAGTACTTC.

The J gene is TRBJ1-2, the V gene TRBV25-1; possible D gene TRBD1, 6 bases. In germline, CDR1 is MGHDK, CDR2 SYGVNS. V was trimmed by 4 bases and J by 8 bases, leaving 20 bases between them. The CDR3 length is 15 residues. CDR3 loop: CASSATTGQAGGYTF. DNA of the CDR3: TGTGCCAGCAGTGCAACAACAGGGCAAGCAGGCGGCTACACCTTC.

V usage is TRBV27 and J usage is TRBJ2-2; D is possibly TRBD1 (6 bases). V was shortened by 5 bases and J by 5 bases, with 15 bases between the two germline ends. Germline V CDR1 and CDR2: MNHEY, SMNVEV (reference sequence). The CDR3 sequence is 15 residues long. CDR3 coding DNA: TGTGCCAGCAGTCCCGGGACACCGAGGACCGGGGAGCTGTTTTTT. Its translation: CASSPGTPRTGELFF.